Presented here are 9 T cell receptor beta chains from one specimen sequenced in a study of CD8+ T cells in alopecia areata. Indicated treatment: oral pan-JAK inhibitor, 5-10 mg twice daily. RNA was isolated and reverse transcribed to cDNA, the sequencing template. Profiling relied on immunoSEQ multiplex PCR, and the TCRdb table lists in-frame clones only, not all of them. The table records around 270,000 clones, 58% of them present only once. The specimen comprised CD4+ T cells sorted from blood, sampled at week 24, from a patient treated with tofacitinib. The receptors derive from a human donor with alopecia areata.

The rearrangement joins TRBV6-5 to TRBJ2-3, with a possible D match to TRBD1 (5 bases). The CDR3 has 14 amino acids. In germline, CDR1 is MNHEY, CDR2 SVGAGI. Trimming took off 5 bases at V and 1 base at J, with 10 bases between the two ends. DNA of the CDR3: TGTGCCAGCAGTAAGACAGCTGGCACAGATACGCAGTATTTT. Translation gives CASSKTAGTDTQYF.

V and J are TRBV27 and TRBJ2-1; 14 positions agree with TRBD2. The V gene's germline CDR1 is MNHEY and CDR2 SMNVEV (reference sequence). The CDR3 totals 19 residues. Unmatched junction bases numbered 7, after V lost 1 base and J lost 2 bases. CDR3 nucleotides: TGTGCCAGCAGTTTATGGCGACTAGCGGGGGGGCGGGCCTACAATGAGCAGTTCTTC. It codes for CASSLWRLAGGRAYNEQFF.

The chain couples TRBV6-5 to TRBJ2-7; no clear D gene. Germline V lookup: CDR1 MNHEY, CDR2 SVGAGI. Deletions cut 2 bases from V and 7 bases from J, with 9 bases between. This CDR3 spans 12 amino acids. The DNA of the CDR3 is TGTGCCAGCAGTTACCCAACGAAGGAGCAGTACTTC. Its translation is CASSYPTKEQYF.

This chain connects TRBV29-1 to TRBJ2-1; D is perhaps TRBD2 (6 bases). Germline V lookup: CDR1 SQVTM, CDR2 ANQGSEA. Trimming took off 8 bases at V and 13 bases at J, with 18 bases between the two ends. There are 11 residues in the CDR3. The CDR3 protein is CSSGELIDQFF. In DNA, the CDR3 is TGCAGCTCGGGGGAGCTGATCGATCAGTTCTTC.

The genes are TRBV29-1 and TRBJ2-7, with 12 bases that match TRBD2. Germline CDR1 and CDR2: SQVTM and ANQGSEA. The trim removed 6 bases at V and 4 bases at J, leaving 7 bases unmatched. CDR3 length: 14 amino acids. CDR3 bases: TGCAGCGTGGGCCTAGCGGGGGGGCCATACGAGCAGTACTTC. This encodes CSVGLAGGPYEQYF.

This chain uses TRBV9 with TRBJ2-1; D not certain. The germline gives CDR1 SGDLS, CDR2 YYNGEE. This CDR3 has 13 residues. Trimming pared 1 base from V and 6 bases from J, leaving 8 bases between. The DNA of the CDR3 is TGTGCCAGCAGCGTATCAGCTCTCAATGAGCAGTTCTTC. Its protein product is CASSVSALNEQFF.

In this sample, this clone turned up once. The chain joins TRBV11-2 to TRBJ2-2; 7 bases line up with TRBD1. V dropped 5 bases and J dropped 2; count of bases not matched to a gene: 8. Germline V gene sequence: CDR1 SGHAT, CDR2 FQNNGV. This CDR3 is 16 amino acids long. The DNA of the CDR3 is TGTGCCAGCAGCCGATTGACAGGGATAAACACCGGGGAGCTGTTTTTT. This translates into CASSRLTGINTGELFF.

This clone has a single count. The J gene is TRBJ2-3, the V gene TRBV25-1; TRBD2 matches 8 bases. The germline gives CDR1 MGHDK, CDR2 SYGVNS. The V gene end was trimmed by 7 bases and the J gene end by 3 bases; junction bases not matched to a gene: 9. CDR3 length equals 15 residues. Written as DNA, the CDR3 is TGTGCCAGCATTGGGAGCGGGGGTTTGACAGATACGCAGTATTTT. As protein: CASIGSGGLTDTQYF.

The CDR3 nucleotides are TGTGCCTGGACCGCCGGGCCAAAGGGCTCACCCCTCCACTTT. Protein sequence: CAWTAGPKGSPLHF. The V gene is TRBV30, the J gene TRBJ1-6, with D hard to call. The CDR3 runs to 14 residues. CDR1 is GTSNPN and CDR2 is SVGIG in the germline V gene (reference sequence). The V gene lost 4 bases and the J gene lost 10 bases, with 17 bases spanning the gap. Based on the CDR3 plus reference TRBV30 and TRBJ1-6, the full variable domain is SQTIHQWPATLVQPVGSPLSLECTVEGTSNPNLYWYRQAAGRGLQLLFYSVGIGQISSEVPQNLSASRPQDRQFILSSKKLLLSDSGFYLCAWTAGPKGSPLHFGNGTRLTVT.